The rows below give T cell receptor beta chains drawn from one sample of a study of beta chain features in type 1 diabetes. TCRdb keeps only in-frame clones here, not all; method: immunoSEQ multiplex PCR. The sample lists about 150,000 clones; more than 9.5% were seen once. Sequencing was carried out using central memory CD4+ T cells from blood. Receptor source: a man aged 18 to 29 in good health. Each CDR3 is given with its conserved first and last residue. The order of the fields is J gene, V gene, clone size, D gene, CDR3 protein, CDR3 DNA. D genes are given only for firm matches. Only some rows state a clone size, as once, few, many or a class for expanded clones.

>TRBJ2-1|TRBV28|-|TRBD1
CASSPNRGLSYNEQFF
TGTGCCAGCAGTCCCAACAGGGGGCTCTCCTACAATGAGCAGTTCTTC
>TRBJ2-5|TRBV4-2|few|-
CASSQGSARETQYF
TGTGCCAGCAGCCAAGGCTCAGCGCGAGAGACCCAGTACTTC
>TRBJ2-2|TRBV29-1|-|-
CSVPRVGMAGELFF
TGCAGCGTCCCGAGAGTTGGGATGGCCGGGGAGCTGTTTTTT
>TRBJ2-5|TRBV9|-|-
CASSVAAGTAQETQYF
TGTGCCAGCAGCGTAGCGGCAGGGACCGCCCAAGAGACCCAGTACTTC
>TRBJ2-5|TRBV10-3|few|TRBD2
CAISEGAGVPQYF
TGTGCCATCAGTGAGGGGGCGGGAGTGCCCCAGTACTTC
>TRBJ1-1|TRBV9|few|-
CASSVNPAGTEAFF
TGTGCCAGCAGCGTAAACCCCGCGGGGACTGAAGCTTTCTTT
>TRBJ2-1|TRBV11-1|few|-
CASSLEFNEQFF
TGTGCCAGCAGCTTGGAGTTCAATGAGCAGTTCTTC
>TRBJ2-1|TRBV10-3|few|-
CAISESSQYGGSQFF
TGTGCCATCAGTGAGTCATCCCAGTACGGTGGCTCTCAGTTCTTC
>TRBJ2-5|TRBV9|-|-
CASSALSRSSGETQYF
TGTGCCAGCAGCGCACTCTCCAGGAGTTCGGGGGAGACCCAGTACTTC
>TRBJ2-7|TRBV7-9|-|-
CASSLNRASGEQYF
TGTGCCAGCAGCTTAAACAGAGCCTCGGGGGAGCAGTACTTC
>TRBJ1-5|TRBV5-1|few|-
CASSLGGLSNQPQHF
TGCGCCAGCAGCTTGGGCGGATTGTCGAATCAGCCCCAGCATTTT
>TRBJ2-7|TRBV10-3|few|TRBD1
CASRGAGTGPGEQYF
TGTGCCAGCAGGGGAGCAGGGACAGGGCCCGGCGAGCAGTACTTC
>TRBJ2-7|TRBV5-1|few|TRBD1
CASSLATGIGSYEQYF
TGCGCCAGCAGCTTGGCGACAGGGATAGGCTCCTACGAGCAGTACTTC
>TRBJ1-1|TRBV7-9|-|-
CASGGTVRNTEAFF
TGTGCCAGCGGGGGGACGGTAAGAAACACTGAAGCTTTCTTT
>TRBJ1-2|TRBV5-1|many|-
CASSLNQGYGYTF
TGCGCCAGCAGCTTGAACCAGGGCTATGGCTACACCTTC
>TRBJ2-1|TRBV9|-|TRBD2
CASSVGSSGRAIEQFF
TGTGCCAGCAGCGTAGGCTCTAGCGGGAGGGCGATTGAGCAGTTCTTC
>TRBJ1-2|TRBV5-4|-|-
CASSFKQEPGSHTF
TGTGCCAGCAGCTTTAAACAAGAGCCAGGGAGCCACACCTTC
>TRBJ1-2|TRBV25-1|-|-
CASRMGGAGYGYTF
TGTGCCAGCAGAATGGGAGGGGCGGGCTATGGCTACACCTTC
>TRBJ2-4|TRBV7-2|-|-
CASSTGGSLAKNIQYF
TGTGCCAGCAGCACAGGTGGGAGTCTGGCCAAAAACATTCAGTACTTC
>TRBJ2-7|TRBV11-2|-|-
CASSNIRRSYEQYF
TGTGCCAGCAGTAACATCAGGCGATCCTACGAGCAGTACTTC
>TRBJ2-3|TRBV4-1|-|-
CASSQPGDTQYF
TGCGCCAGCAGTCAGCCCGGAGATACGCAGTATTTT
>TRBJ2-3|TRBV29-1|-|-
CSAALTSTDTQYF
TGCAGCGCAGCACTTACTAGCACAGATACGCAGTATTTT
>TRBJ2-4|TRBV29-1|few|-
CSVLAVDKNIQYF
-
>TRBJ2-1|TRBV2|-|TRBD2
CASSGTSGRGDEQFF
TGTGCCAGCTCCGGGACTAGCGGGAGAGGCGATGAGCAGTTCTTC
>TRBJ2-1|TRBV4-2|-|-
CASSQQQYNEQFF
TGTGCCAGCAGCCAACAGCAGTACAATGAGCAGTTCTTC
>TRBJ2-5|TRBV5-1|many|-
CASSYMEETQYF
TGCGCCAGCAGCTACATGGAAGAGACCCAGTACTTC
>TRBJ2-7|TRBV7-2|-|-
CASSLNGGSYEQYF
TGTGCCAGCAGCCTAAACGGGGGATCCTACGAGCAGTACTTC
>TRBJ2-1|TRBV7-2|-|-
CASSHRSGGKYNEQFF
TGTGCCAGCAGCCACCGCTCTGGCGGAAAATACAATGAGCAGTTCTTC
>TRBJ1-2|TRBV28|few|-
CASSPGQHYGYTF
TGTGCCAGCAGTCCCGGACAGCACTATGGCTACACCTTC
>TRBJ2-3|TRBV9|-|-
CASSVDAGDTQYF
TGTGCCAGCAGCGTAGATGCGGGGGATACGCAGTATTTT
>TRBJ1-2|TRBV4-1|few|TRBD1
CASSPRQGSTLGYTF
TGCGCCAGCAGCCCCCGACAGGGGAGCACTTTGGGCTACACCTTC
>TRBJ1-1|TRBV30|-|TRBD1
CAWSSGQGESQAFF
TGTGCCTGGAGTTCTGGACAGGGTGAATCTCAAGCTTTCTTT
>TRBJ1-1|TRBV6-5|few|-
CASRDRNTEAFF
TGTGCCAGCAGGGACAGAAACACTGAAGCTTTCTTT
>TRBJ2-1|TRBV18|many|-
CASSPLLDEQFF
TGTGCCAGCTCACCACTTCTGGATGAGCAGTTCTTC
>TRBJ2-3|TRBV7-3|-|-
CASSPTAQGRATQYF
TGTGCCAGCAGCCCTACCGCACAGGGTCGGGCTACGCAGTATTTT
>TRBJ1-5|TRBV30|few|-
CAWRDPGTYQPQHF
TGTGCCTGGAGGGACCCCGGGACATACCAGCCCCAGCATTTT
>TRBJ1-4|TRBV7-3|-|TRBD1
CASRDRADEKLFF
TGTGCCAGCAGGGACAGGGCTGATGAAAAACTGTTTTTT
>TRBJ2-7|TRBV7-2|-|TRBD2
CASSLGTSGSYEQYF
TGTGCCAGCAGCTTAGGGACTAGCGGCTCCTACGAGCAGTACTTC
>TRBJ2-3|TRBV28|-|-
CASSPRDLLTDTQYF
TGTGCCAGCAGCCCCCGGGACTTACTCACAGATACGCAGTATTTT
>TRBJ1-1|TRBV28|-|-
CASRAFRGAPAFF
TGTGCCAGCAGGGCCTTCCGGGGGGCTCCGGCTTTCTTT
>TRBJ2-1|TRBV20-1|few|-
CSARDFREQFF
TGCAGTGCTAGAGATTTCCGTGAGCAGTTCTTC
>TRBJ1-4|TRBV30|-|-
CAWRGKGGKNEKLFF
TGTGCCTGGAGGGGAAAGGGCGGGAAGAATGAAAAACTGTTTTTT
>TRBJ2-5|TRBV5-1|once|TRBD2
CASSLRLRTSEFFQYF
TGCGCCAGCAGCTTACGCCTAAGGACTAGCGAGTTCTTCCAGTACTTC
>TRBJ2-3|TRBV5-1|-|-
CASSLRVRTDTQYF
TGCGCCAGCAGCTTGAGGGTTAGGACAGATACGCAGTATTTT
>TRBJ2-4|TRBV10-3|few|-
CAISESGEGGKNIQYF
TGTGCCATCAGTGAGTCAGGGGAAGGAGGCAAAAACATTCAGTACTTC
>TRBJ2-5|TRBV10-3|-|-
CAIGIGETQYF
TGTGCCATCGGGATAGGGGAGACCCAGTACTTC
>TRBJ2-2|TRBV19|few|-
CASNPELVGELFF
TGTGCCAGTAACCCCGAACTAGTCGGGGAGCTGTTTTTT
>TRBJ2-5|TRBV4-2|few|TRBD2
CASSQGTSGLKETQYF
TGTGCCAGCAGCCAAGGGACTAGCGGGCTGAAAGAGACCCAGTACTTC
>TRBJ2-2|TRBV9|few|TRBD1
CASSRGGIGTGELFF
TGTGCCAGCAGCAGAGGGGGCATAGGCACCGGGGAGCTGTTTTTT
>TRBJ1-1|TRBV30|few|-
CAWSSRGRTEAFF
TGTGCCTGGAGTAGCAGGGGTCGGACTGAAGCTTTCTTT
>TRBJ1-3|TRBV7-9|many|-
CASPPSTGNTIYF
TGTGCCAGCCCCCCTAGTACAGGAAACACCATATATTTT
>TRBJ2-3|TRBV9|-|TRBD2
CASSVGTSRGDTQYF
TGTGCCAGCAGCGTAGGGACTAGTCGGGGAGATACGCAGTATTTT
>TRBJ1-6|TRBV7-2|-|-
CASSFTRNSPLHF
TGTGCCAGCAGCTTTACCAGAAATTCACCCCTCCACTTT
>TRBJ2-3|TRBV7-3|-|-
CASSPSNTQYF
TGTGCCAGCAGCCCCTCGAATACGCAGTATTTT
>TRBJ2-4|TRBV28|few|-
CASSPGRLRAKNIQYF
TGTGCCAGCAGTCCCGGCAGGCTAAGAGCCAAAAACATTCAGTACTTC
>TRBJ2-7|TRBV4-2|-|-
CASSQDGGRKSEQYF
TGTGCCAGCAGCCAAGATGGGGGGCGAAAAAGCGAGCAGTACTTC